One and the same sample provided the 25 T cell receptor beta chains below, sequenced in a study of blood T cell repertoires in COVID-19. Clones were read by immunoSEQ multiplex PCR, and TCRdb kept only the in-frame ones, dropping some. The sample has about 320,000 clones, over 75% seen once; the top ten hold approximately 7.5%. Specimen: peripheral blood. The receptors were gathered from a human donor in a cohort sampled during active COVID-19.

This sequence joins TRBV9 and TRBJ1-2; D uncertain. CDR1 and CDR2 from the germline V gene are SGDLS and YYNGEE. V gave up 10 bases and J gave up 8 bases, with 18 bases separating them. This CDR3 region has 12 residues. CDR3 nucleotides: TGTGCCCTGCCGGGAAGGCGAAGAGGCTACACCTTC. Encoded protein: CALPGRRRGYTF.

This clone has just a few counts. The chain links TRBV6-5 to TRBJ2-1, with 9 bases matching TRBD2. V was pared by 2 bases and J by 6 bases, with 5 bases of the junction left unmatched. This CDR3 is built from 15 residues. Looked up from germline, CDR1 is MNHEY and CDR2 is SVGAGI. The CDR3 spells CASSYGSGGPNEQFF. The CDR3, as DNA: TGTGCCAGCAGTTACGGTAGCGGGGGCCCCAATGAGCAGTTCTTC.

The rearrangement joins TRBV28 to TRBJ2-4; 12 bases match TRBD1. The V segment lost 4 bases and the J segment 8 bases; nucleotides outside the gene matches: 6. The CDR3 extends over 15 amino acids. The V gene's germline CDR1 is MDHEN and CDR2 SYDVKM. The CDR3 nucleotides read TGTGCCAGCAGTTCCACCGGGACAGGGGGCGACATTCAGTACTTC. It is translated as CASSSTGTGGDIQYF.

The chain has TRBV7-9 and TRBJ1-1; 7 nucleotides align to TRBD1. After removal of 5 bases from V and 2 bases from J, the junction contained 5 bases not matched to a gene. The CDR3 runs 14 residues. CDR1 and CDR2 from the germline V gene are SEHNR and FQNEAQ (reference sequence). CDR3 DNA sequence: TGTGCCAGCAGCGGACAGGAGACCAACACTGAAGCTTTCTTT. Residues: CASSGQETNTEAFF.

The chain carries TRBV27 and TRBJ2-1; TRBD2 matches at 10 bases. The CDR3 runs 15 residues. V dropped 6 bases and J dropped 12; count of bases not matched to a gene: 14. Germline lookup yields CDR1 MNHEY and CDR2 SMNVEV (reference sequence). CDR3 DNA sequence: TGTGCCAGCAGGATGGGGCTAGCGGGGGTCGGGGGGCAGTTCTTC. Translating gives CASRMGLAGVGGQFF.

The rearrangement joins TRBV29-1 to TRBJ1-2, with unresolved D. The ends were cut back, 3 bases at V and 4 bases at J, with 18 bases in the middle. Germline V CDR1 and CDR2: SQVTM, ANQGSEA. This CDR3 has 15 residues. Written as DNA, the CDR3 is TGCAGCGTTGAGTCCGGGCTGGTACGGGGCTATGGCTACACCTTC. Amino acids: CSVESGLVRGYGYTF.

This chain uses TRBV27 with TRBJ1-2; 7 nucleotides align to TRBD1. This CDR3 has 13 residues. The germline CDR1 and CDR2 sequences are MNHEY and SMNVEV (reference sequence). Trimming cost V 10 bases and J 2 bases; bases outside gene matches: 7. CDR3 region: CATQGGSNYGYTF. CDR3 nucleotide sequence: TGTGCCACCCAGGGGGGTTCAAACTATGGCTACACCTTC.

This rearrangement joins TRBV7-9 to TRBJ1-1; D remains ambiguous. V shed 0 bases and J shed 2 bases, with 7 bases lying between them. Per germline, CDR1 SEHNR and CDR2 FQNEAQ (reference sequence). The CDR3 has 14 residues. DNA for the CDR3: TGTGCCAGCAGCTTAGCAAGGAGTAACACTGAAGCTTTCTTT. Amino acids: CASSLARSNTEAFF. The full variable domain, its missing parts supplied by reference TRBV7-9 and TRBJ1-1, is DTGVSQNPRHKITKRGQNVTFRCDPISEHNRLYWYRQTLGQGPEFLTYFQNEAQLEKSRLLSDRFSAERPKGSFSTLEIQRTEQGDSAMYLCASSLARSNTEAFFGQGTRLTVV.

This clone occurred a few times. This specimen includes other DNA sequences encoding the same CDR3. The CDR3 sequence is CASSPDRGDGYTF. The CDR3 region has the DNA TGTGCCAGCAGCCCGGACAGGGGGGACGGCTACACCTTC. This chain joins TRBV5-4 and TRBJ1-2; TRBD1 aligns across 10 bases. The CDR3 totals 13 residues. With V trimmed by 4 bases and J by 8 bases, 5 bases remained unmatched. Germline CDR1 is SGHNT and CDR2 is YYREEE (reference sequence).

This clone was counted a single time. The rearrangement joins TRBV30 to TRBJ1-1, with D tentatively TRBD1 (5 bases). CDR1 is GTSNPN and CDR2 is SVGIG in the germline V gene (reference sequence). The ends were cut back, 3 bases at V and 0 bases at J, with 8 bases in the middle. The CDR3 has 13 amino acids. In DNA, the CDR3 is TGTGCCTGGAGACGACAGCTGAACACTGAAGCTTTCTTT. It codes for CAWRRQLNTEAFF. Full variable domain (missing parts from reference TRBV30 and TRBJ1-1): SQTIHQWPATLVQPVGSPLSLECTVEGTSNPNLYWYRQAAGRGLQLLFYSVGIGQISSEVPQNLSASRPQDRQFILSSKKLLLSDSGFYLCAWRRQLNTEAFFGQGTRLTVV.

In DNA, the CDR3 is TGTGCCACCAGTGATTTGCCAGGGGGCAATCAGCCCCAGCATTTT. Translated, it gives CATSDLPGGNQPQHF. V and J are TRBV24-1 and TRBJ1-5; tentative D call: TRBD1 (6 bases). Germline V gene data show CDR1 as KGHDR and CDR2 as SFDVKD. CDR3 size: 15 residues. Deletions cut 0 bases from V and 2 bases from J, with 7 bases between.

This chain connects TRBV15 to TRBJ1-1; D uncertain. V was clipped by 8 bases and J by 3 bases, with 13 bases between them. CDR3 length: 13 residues. Germline V gene sequence: CDR1 LNHNV, CDR2 YYDKDF (reference sequence). The CDR3 reads CATALTRDTEAFF. The CDR3 DNA is TGTGCCACCGCGCTGACTCGGGACACTGAAGCTTTCTTT.

There are a few counts of this clone. V and J are TRBV7-2 and TRBJ2-5, with TRBD2 identical over 9 bases. V was clipped by 1 base and J by 2 bases; unmatched bases: 11. The CDR3 consists of 18 residues. Germline V gene lookup returns CDR1 SGHTA and CDR2 FQGNSA. The chain's CDR3 is CASSLVLSGGLTQETQYF. CDR3 nucleotide sequence: TGTGCCAGCAGCTTAGTTCTTAGCGGGGGATTAACTCAAGAGACCCAGTACTTC.

The chain links TRBV6-5 to TRBJ2-7; TRBD1 matches at 7 bases. The CDR3 length is 15 residues. Germline loops: CDR1 MNHEY, CDR2 SVGAGI. The V segment lost 4 bases and the J segment 2 bases; nucleotides outside the gene matches: 8. In DNA form, the CDR3 reads TGTGCCAGCAGTTCCAGAGGGGGCGAAACCTACGAGCAGTACTTC. The encoded protein is CASSSRGGETYEQYF.

The chain has TRBV19 and TRBJ2-6; a weak D match, TRBD1 (5 bases). This CDR3 spans 19 amino acids. Germline CDR1 and CDR2: LNHDA and SQIVND (reference sequence). The V end lost 1 base, the J end lost 1 base, and 17 bases lay between the germline ends. The CDR3 protein is CASSIGPQQGRSGANVLTF. In DNA, the CDR3 is TGTGCCAGTAGTATAGGCCCCCAGCAGGGCAGGTCTGGGGCCAACGTCCTGACTTTC.

The chain couples TRBV2 to TRBJ1-5; D is possibly TRBD1 (6 bases). CDR1 is SNHLY and CDR2 is FYNNEI in the germline V gene. The CDR3 is 15 residues long. Trimming pared 6 bases from V and 1 base from J, leaving 13 bases between. CDR3 in DNA: TGTGCCAGCAGCTCCAACAGGGAGAGCAATCAGCCCCAGCATTTT. It yields the protein CASSSNRESNQPQHF.

This clone showed up just once. This chain connects TRBV19 to TRBJ2-7, with 11 bases lining up with TRBD2. This CDR3 has 15 amino acids. The junction had 6 bases not matched to a gene; V was cut back by 5 bases and J by 3 bases. Germline V gene sequence: CDR1 LNHDA, CDR2 SQIVND (reference sequence). CDR3 coding DNA: TGTGCCAGTAGTCTAACTAGCGGGGGAGGCTACGAGCAGTACTTC. This encodes CASSLTSGGGYEQYF.

CDR3 in DNA: TGTGCCAGCAGCCAAGAAGGCCCAGGGGGCACGGATGAGCAGTTCTTC. This codes for CASSQEGPGGTDEQFF. The chain couples TRBV3-1 (or the pseudogene TRBV3-2) to TRBJ2-1; 8 nucleotides line up with TRBD1. CDR3 length: 16 residues. CDR1 and CDR2 (germline): LGHDT, YNNKEL (reference sequence). After removal of 0 bases from V and 8 bases from J, the junction contained 9 bases not matched to a gene.

The chain uses TRBV27 and TRBJ1-6, with D possibly matching TRBD1 (6 bases). The CDR3 runs 13 residues. Germline-derived CDR1 and CDR2 are MNHEY and SMNVEV (reference sequence). Deletions cut 6 bases from V and 4 bases from J, with 7 bases between. The CDR3 here is CASRGQYNSPLHF. The CDR3 bases are TGTGCCAGCAGAGGACAGTATAATTCACCCCTCCACTTT.

The sample holds one count of this clone. The chain joins TRBV7-3 to TRBJ2-2; D uncertain. V lost 2 bases and J lost 6, with 7 bases in between. Per the germline V gene, CDR1 is SGHTA and CDR2 is FQGTGA. The CDR3 is 13 amino acids. The DNA of the CDR3 is TGTGCCAGCAGCTTAGCGAGGCCCGGGGAGCTGTTTTTT. Amino acids: CASSLARPGELFF.

The chain has TRBV5-1 and TRBJ1-2; 12 bases are shared with TRBD1. The CDR3 consists of 14 residues. After removal of 3 bases from V and 7 bases from J, the junction contained 4 bases not matched to a gene. CDR1 and CDR2 from the germline V gene are SGHRS and YFSETQ. CDR3: CASSSGQGAAGYTF. The CDR3 DNA sequence: TGCGCCAGCAGCTCGGGACAGGGGGCGGCTGGCTACACCTTC.

The chain carries TRBV6-1 and TRBJ2-1; D not resolved. CDR1 is MNHNS and CDR2 is SASEGT in the germline V gene. V was shortened by 3 bases and J by 14 bases, with 14 bases between the two germline ends. The CDR3 loop spans 12 amino acids. The CDR3 bases are TGTGCCAGCAGTGATGGGCCGCCGTCCGAGTTCTTC. Encoded protein: CASSDGPPSEFF.

The V gene is TRBV2, the J gene TRBJ1-3; 10 bases map to TRBD1. Germline V gives CDR1 SNHLY, CDR2 FYNNEI. CDR3 length: 14 residues. Germline trimming cut 6 bases from V and 2 bases from J; bases unmatched to any gene: 1. The CDR3 sequence is CASRDRGAGNTIYF. CDR3 DNA sequence: TGTGCCAGCAGGGACAGGGGGGCTGGAAACACCATATATTTT.

The V call is TRBV5-4, the J call TRBJ1-4; maybe TRBD1 (6 bases). The V and J ends lost 4 bases and 0 bases respectively, with 19 bases between them. The CDR3 has 18 residues. Germline V CDR1 and CDR2: SGHNT, YYREEE (reference sequence). CDR3 in amino acids: CASSNKPGHGATNEKLFF. The CDR3 DNA is TGTGCCAGCAGCAACAAACCGGGACACGGAGCAACTAATGAAAAACTGTTTTTT.

The V gene is TRBV5-1, the J gene TRBJ2-5; 8 nucleotides align to TRBD2. Germline CDR1 reads SGHRS; CDR2 reads YFSETQ. V lost 2 bases, J lost 2 bases, and 5 bases stayed unmatched. This CDR3 comprises 15 residues. The CDR3 region has the DNA TGCGCCAGCAGCTTCGGGGGGGCGGAGCAAGAGACCCAGTACTTC. Protein product: CASSFGGAEQETQYF.